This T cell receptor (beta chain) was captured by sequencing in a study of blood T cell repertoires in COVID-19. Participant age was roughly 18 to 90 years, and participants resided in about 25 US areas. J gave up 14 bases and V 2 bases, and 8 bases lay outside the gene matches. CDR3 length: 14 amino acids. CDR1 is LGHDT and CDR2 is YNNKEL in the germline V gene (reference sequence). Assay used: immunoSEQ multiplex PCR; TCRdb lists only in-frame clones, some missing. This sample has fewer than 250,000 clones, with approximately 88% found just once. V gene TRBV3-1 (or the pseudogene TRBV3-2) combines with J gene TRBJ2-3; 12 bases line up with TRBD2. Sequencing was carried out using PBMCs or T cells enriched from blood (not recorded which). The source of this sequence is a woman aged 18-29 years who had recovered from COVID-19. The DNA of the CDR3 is TGTGCCAGCAGCCAACCCTCTAGCGGGGGGGAATGGTATTTT. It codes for CASSQPSSGGEWYF.